The following is a T cell receptor (beta chain) sequence with its context. This sample is drawn from a study of blood T cell repertoires in COVID-19. The data were produced by immunoSEQ multiplex PCR, yet TCRdb's version contains in-frame clones alone and is incomplete. Of 310,000 or so clones in the sample, 75% to 90% are singletons; the top ten hold around a tenth. V was pared by 3 bases and J by 5 bases, with 13 bases between. This CDR3 is 13 amino acids long. Germline CDR1 is DFQATT and CDR2 is SNEGSKA (reference sequence). The specimen sequenced was PBMCs or T cells enriched from blood (not recorded which). The V gene is TRBV20-1, the J gene TRBJ1-1; D gene ambiguous. The sequence was collected from a woman aged 40 to 55 who had recovered from COVID-19. Here the CDR3 reads CSASLEGRTEAFF. CDR3 sequence (DNA): TGCAGTGCTAGTTTGGAAGGGAGGACTGAAGCTTTCTTT.